The clone carrying this T cell receptor beta chain was counted between two and nine times. What it binds is unknown. Each CDR3 protein is one row after TCRdb ran MiXCR on the 5' RACE reads. The sample holds about 16,000 distinct CDR3 sequences, around 7% seen once. These data originate in a study of spatial heterogeneity in lung cancer. Time point defined: sample taken at primary tumor resection. The donors comprised around 76 untreated early-stage non-small cell lung cancer patients. The authors sequenced whole RNA from tumor, nontumor lung or frozen PBMC without sorting. General study findings and limits: In tumors, expanded intratumoral alpha and beta TCR counts tracked mutation counts.

The TCR comes from a female donor with early-stage non-small cell lung cancer. The sample here was lung tumor tissue, taken at surgery.

The CDR3 is CASSPGTQGETQYF. CDR3 bases: TGTGCCAGCAGCCCCGGGACGCAGGGGGAGACCCAGTACTTC. V and J are TRBV12-3 or TRBV12-4 and TRBJ2-5, with a possible D match to TRBD1 (6 bases). V lost 6 bases and J 5 bases, leaving 16 bases between the germline ends. CDR3 size: 14 residues.